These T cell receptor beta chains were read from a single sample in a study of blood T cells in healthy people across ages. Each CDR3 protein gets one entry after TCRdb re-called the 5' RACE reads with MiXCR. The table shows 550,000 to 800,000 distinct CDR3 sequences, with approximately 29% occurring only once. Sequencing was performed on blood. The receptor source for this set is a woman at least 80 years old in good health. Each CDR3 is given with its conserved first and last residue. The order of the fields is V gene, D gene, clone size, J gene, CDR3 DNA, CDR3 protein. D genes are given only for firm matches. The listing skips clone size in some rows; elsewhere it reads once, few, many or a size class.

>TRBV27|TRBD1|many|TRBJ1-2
TGTGCCAGCAGTTTAAGACAGGGGCAAGGCTACACCTTC
CASSLRQGQGYTF
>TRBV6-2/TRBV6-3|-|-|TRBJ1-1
TGTGCCAGCAGGAGAGGGGGGCGGCTAACTGAAGCTTTCTTT
CASRRGGRLTEAFF
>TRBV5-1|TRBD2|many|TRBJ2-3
TGCGCCAGCAGCTTAACTAGCGGGGGACCCGGGACGCAGTATTTT
CASSLTSGGPGTQYF
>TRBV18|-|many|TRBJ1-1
TGCGCCAGCAGCCCCGCCGGGGGGCGGGCTGAAGCTTTCTTT
CASSPAGGRAEAFF
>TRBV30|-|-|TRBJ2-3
TGTGCCTGGAGACAGGCTAGCACAGATACGCAGTATTTT
CAWRQASTDTQYF
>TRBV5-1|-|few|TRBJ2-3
TGCGCCAGCAGCTTGGGGGCAGGGGCACGGAATACGCAGTATTTT
CASSLGAGARNTQYF
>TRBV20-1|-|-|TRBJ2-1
TGCAGTGCTAGAGAGTTAAGGCAGTACAATGAGCAGTTCTTC
CSARELRQYNEQFF
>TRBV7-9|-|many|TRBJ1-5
TGTGCCAGCAGCTTAGTAGGGGTCGATCAGCCCCAGCATTTT
CASSLVGVDQPQHF
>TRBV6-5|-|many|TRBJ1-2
TGTGCCAGCAGACCCGGACAGAGCTATGGCTACACCTTC
CASRPGQSYGYTF
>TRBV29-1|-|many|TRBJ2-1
TGCAGCGTTGAAACGGGCGCCCGCTCCTACAATGAGCAGTTCTTC
CSVETGARSYNEQFF
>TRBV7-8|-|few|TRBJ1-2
TGTGCCAGCAGCGGAGAGATCCATGGCTACACCTTC
CASSGEIHGYTF
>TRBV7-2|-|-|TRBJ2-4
TGTGCCAGCAGCTTAGCCGGTAGTAGGGAGCAGTACTTC
CASSLAGSREQYF
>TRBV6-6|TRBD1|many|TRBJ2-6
TGTGCCAGCAGTTCCCGGACAGGGGGCAACTCTGGGGCCAACGTCCTGACTTTC
CASSSRTGGNSGANVLTF
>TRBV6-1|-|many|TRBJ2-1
TGTGCCAGCAGTGAAGGAGAGGGCCGTAGGGAGCAGTTCTTC
CASSEGEGRREQFF
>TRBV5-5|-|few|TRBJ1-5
TGTGCCAGCAGCGCCTCCGGGACACAGGGTCAGCCCCAGCATTTT
CASSASGTQGQPQHF
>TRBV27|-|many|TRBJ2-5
TGTGCCAGCAGTTTTTCTAGGGGTGAGACCCAGTACTTC
CASSFSRGETQYF
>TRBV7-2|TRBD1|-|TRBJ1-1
TGTGCCAGCAGCTTAGGGACAGGGGGGATGAACACTGAAGCTTTCTTT
CASSLGTGGMNTEAFF
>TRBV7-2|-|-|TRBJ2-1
TGTGCCAGCAGCTTAGACCCGGACACTTACAATGAGCAGTTCTTC
CASSLDPDTYNEQFF
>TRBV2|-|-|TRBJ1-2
TGTGCCAGCACGTCTGCCGGGACCTATGGCTACACCTTC
CASTSAGTYGYTF
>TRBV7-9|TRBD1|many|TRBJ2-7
TGTGCCAGCAGACCGGCGACAGGGGGCCGCTACGAGCAGTACTTC
CASRPATGGRYEQYF
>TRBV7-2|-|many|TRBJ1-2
TGTGCCAGCAGCCCCGAGGGTACTTCCCAATATGGCTACACCTTC
CASSPEGTSQYGYTF
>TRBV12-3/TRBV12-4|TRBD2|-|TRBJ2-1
TGTGCCAGCAACGAACTTGGGCTAGCGGGTAGGGAGACCCAGTTCTTC
CASNELGLAGRETQFF